This TCR beta chain was captured by sequencing in a study of blood T cell repertoires in COVID-19. Across the study: There were acute and convalescent COVID-19 samples, and they came from the United States, Italy and Spain. The cDNA or gDNA used as material had been derived from T cells, B-cell-depleted T cells, or PBMCs.

Authors' data handling: Reference gene primers were amplified, and this amplification served to estimate nucleated cell counts. The assay was immunoSEQ multiplex PCR, and TCRdb's table has in-frame clones only and misses some. V and J calls and clone size are as listed in that table; D and trimming were resolved from the DNA. The sample holds about 170,000 clones, 84% seen once. V lost 1 base and J lost 12, with 16 bases in between. This CDR3 has 14 residues. Per the germline V gene, CDR1 is LGHDT and CDR2 is YNNKEL (reference sequence). The origin of this receptor is a man in his 70s with active or convalescent COVID-19. The chain joins TRBV3-1 (or the pseudogene TRBV3-2) to TRBJ2-1; D uncertain. The specimen was peripheral blood. The CDR3 sequence is CASSQGRVFRWQFF. CDR3 DNA: TGTGCCAGCAGCCAAGGACGGGTTTTCCGGTGGCAGTTCTTC.